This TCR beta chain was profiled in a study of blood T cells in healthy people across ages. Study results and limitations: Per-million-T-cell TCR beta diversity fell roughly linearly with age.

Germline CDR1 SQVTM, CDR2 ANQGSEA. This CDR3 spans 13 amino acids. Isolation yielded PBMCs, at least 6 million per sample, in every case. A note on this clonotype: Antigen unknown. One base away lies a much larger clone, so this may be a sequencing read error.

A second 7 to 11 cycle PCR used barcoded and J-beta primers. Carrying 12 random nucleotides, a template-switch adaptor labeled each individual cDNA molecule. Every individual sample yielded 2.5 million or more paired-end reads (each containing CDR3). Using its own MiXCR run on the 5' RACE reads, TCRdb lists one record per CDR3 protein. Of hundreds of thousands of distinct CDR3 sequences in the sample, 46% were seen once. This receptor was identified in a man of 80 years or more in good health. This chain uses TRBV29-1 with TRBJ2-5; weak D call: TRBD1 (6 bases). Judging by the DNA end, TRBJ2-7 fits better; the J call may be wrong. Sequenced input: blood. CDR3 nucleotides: TGCAGCGGGAGCCCGACAGGTAACCACGAGCAGTACTTC. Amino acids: CSGSPTGNHEQYF.